The 8 T cell receptor beta chains presented below share a single source sample, sequenced in a study of T-cell reconstitution after alpha-beta-depleted transplantation in children. Unique molecular identifiers were incorporated into the prepared TCRbeta library. Each CDR3 protein is one row after TCRdb ran MiXCR on the PCR reads. The data show around 410,000 distinct CDR3 sequences, approximately 10% seen once. The specimen was PBMCs from the stem cell graft donor, collected from the stem cell graft. These receptors were collected from a human donor who donated a stem cell graft to a child with acute myeloid leukemia.

The chain carries TRBV29-1 and TRBJ2-7; D is perhaps TRBD1 (6 bases). This CDR3 spans 13 amino acids. Germline V gives CDR1 SQVTM, CDR2 ANQGSEA. The V end was cut by 2 bases, the J end by 5 bases, with 13 bases between. In nucleotides, the CDR3 is TGCAGCGTTGAAAGGGGCGACAGGAACGAGCAGTACTTC. Protein: CSVERGDRNEQYF.

In this sample, this clonotype turned up a few times. The chain couples TRBV20-1 to TRBJ2-5; 9 bases line up with TRBD2. CDR3 length: 16 amino acids. Germline assignment: CDR1 DFQATT and CDR2 SNEGSKA (reference sequence). The trim removed 5 bases at V and 3 bases at J, leaving 13 bases unmatched. CDR3 loop: CSAQSEGLAMEETQYF. DNA for the CDR3: TGCAGTGCTCAGTCAGAAGGACTAGCGATGGAAGAGACCCAGTACTTC.

This rearrangement joins TRBV18 to TRBJ1-4; TRBD1 aligns across 9 bases. V lost 3 bases to trimming and J lost 4 bases; unmatched junction nucleotides: 0. CDR1 and CDR2 (germline): KGHSH, LQKENI. The length of the CDR3 is 14 residues. CDR3 nucleotide sequence: TGTGCCAGCTCACCGGGACAGGGTAATGAAAAACTGTTTTTT. Protein sequence: CASSPGQGNEKLFF.

This clonotype was recorded a few times. The V and J genes are TRBV29-1 and TRBJ2-1; D is undetermined. Trimming stripped 3 bases from V and 0 bases from J, with 9 bases between. The germline V gene encodes CDR1 SQVTM and CDR2 ANQGSEA. The CDR3 contains 14 residues. CDR3 coding DNA: TGCAGCGTTGAGAGCTACGCCTCCTACAATGAGCAGTTCTTC. Residues: CSVESYASYNEQFF.

The chain has TRBV12-3 or TRBV12-4 and TRBJ2-2; unclear D gene. The CDR3 contains 14 residues. Trimming pared 3 bases from V and 5 bases from J, leaving 10 bases between. This CDR3 reads CASSFGLSTGELFF. In nucleotides, the CDR3 is TGTGCCAGCAGTTTTGGGCTGTCAACCGGGGAGCTGTTTTTT.

This clonotype was seen a few times. This chain joins TRBV2 and TRBJ2-1; D tentatively reads TRBD1 or TRBD2 (5 bases each). With 6 bases removed from V and 10 bases from J, the gap between germline ends came to 19 bases. Germline V gene sequence: CDR1 SNHLY, CDR2 FYNNEI. There are 14 residues in the CDR3. The DNA of the CDR3 is TGTGCCAGCAGAATCGGGACCTCCTCGATGGAGCAGTTCTTC. It codes for CASRIGTSSMEQFF.

CDR3 nucleotides: TGTGCCAGTAGGCCGGGACAGGGCAACAATGAGCAGTTCTTC. Its protein product is CASRPGQGNNEQFF. J is TRBJ2-1 and V is TRBV19, with 9 bases lining up with TRBD1. This CDR3 region has 14 residues. Trimming removed 6 bases from V and 5 bases from J; junction bases left unmatched: 5. Germline V lookup: CDR1 LNHDA, CDR2 SQIVND (reference sequence). Looking up the rest from reference TRBV19 and TRBJ2-1 gives the full variable domain: DGGITQSPKYLFRKEGQNVTLSCEQNLNHDAMYWYRQDPGQGLRLIYYSQIVNDFQKGDIAEGYSVSREKKESFPLTVTSAQKNPTAFYLCASRPGQGNNEQFFGPGTRLTVL.

The CDR3 spells CASSLVGGWVEQYV. The CDR3 DNA follows: TGTGCTAGCAGCCTAGTCGGGGGTTGGGTCGAGCAGTACGTC. V and J are TRBV7-7 and TRBJ2-7; a possible D gene is TRBD2 (6 bases). Germline V gene data show CDR1 as SSHAT and CDR2 as FNYEAQ (reference sequence). This CDR3 has 14 amino acids.